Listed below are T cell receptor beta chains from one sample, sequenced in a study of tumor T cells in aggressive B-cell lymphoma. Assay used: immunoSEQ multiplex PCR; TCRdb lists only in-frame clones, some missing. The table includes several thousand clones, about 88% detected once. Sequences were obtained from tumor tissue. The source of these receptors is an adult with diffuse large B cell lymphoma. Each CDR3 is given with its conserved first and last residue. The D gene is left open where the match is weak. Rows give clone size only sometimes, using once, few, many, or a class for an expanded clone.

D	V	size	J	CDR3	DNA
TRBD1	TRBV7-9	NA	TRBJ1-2	CASSFPAGTGRYGYTF	TGTGCCAGCAGCTTCCCCGCCGGGACAGGGCGCTATGGCTACACCTTC
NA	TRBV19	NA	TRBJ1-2	CASQRSGKLNYGYTF	TGTGCCAGCCAGAGATCGGGGAAACTTAACTATGGCTACACCTTC
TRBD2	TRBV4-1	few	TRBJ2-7	CASSQDGLEQQYEQYF	TGCGCCAGCAGCCAAGATGGACTAGAGCAGCAATACGAGCAGTACTTC
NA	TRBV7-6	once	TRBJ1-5	CASSITGGNQPQHF	TGTGCCAGCAGCATTACGGGGGGGAATCAGCCCCAGCATTTT
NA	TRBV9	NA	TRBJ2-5	CASSVGQQETQYF	TGTGCCAGCAGCGTTGGACAGCAAGAGACCCAGTACTTC
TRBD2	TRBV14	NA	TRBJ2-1	CASSPRWGASGALEQFF	TGTGCCAGCAGCCCTCGATGGGGGGCTAGCGGGGCTCTTGAGCAGTTCTTC
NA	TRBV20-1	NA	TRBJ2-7	CSAEKAYEQYF	TGCAGTGCGGAGAAAGCATACGAGCAGTACTTC
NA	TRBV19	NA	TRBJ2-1	CASSIDTSITITRGQFF	TGTGCCAGTAGTATAGATACTTCAATCACAATTACAAGAGGGCAGTTCTTC
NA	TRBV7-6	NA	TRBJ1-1	CASSSRGDWNTEAFF	TGTGCCAGCAGCTCCAGAGGGGACTGGAACACTGAAGCTTTCTTT
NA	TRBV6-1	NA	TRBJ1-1	CASSADIPEAFF	TGTGCCAGCAGTGCCGACATACCCGAAGCTTTCTTT
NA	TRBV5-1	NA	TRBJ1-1	CTSSLVSGPNTEAFF	TGCACCAGCAGCTTGGTGTCAGGGCCGAACACTGAAGCTTTCTTT
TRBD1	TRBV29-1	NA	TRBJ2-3	CSVAQRQGYDTQYF	TGCAGCGTTGCCCAGAGACAGGGCTACGATACGCAGTATTTT
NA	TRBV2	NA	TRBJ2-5	CASTLLASQTQYF	TGTGCCAGCACCTTGCTAGCGAGTCAGACCCAGTACTTC
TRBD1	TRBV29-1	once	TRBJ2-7	CSVMTGEYLEQYF	TGCAGCGTTATGACAGGGGAGTATCTCGAGCAGTACTTC
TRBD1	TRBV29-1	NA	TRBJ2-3	CSTYPKDRGLDTQYF	TGCAGCACCTATCCAAAGGACAGGGGCCTAGATACGCAGTATTTT
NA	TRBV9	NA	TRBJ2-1	CASSVELYNEQFF	TGTGCCAGCAGCGTAGAACTTTACAATGAGCAGTTCTTC
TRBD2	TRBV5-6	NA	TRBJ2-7	CASSWTSGNYEQYF	TGTGCCAGCAGCTGGACTAGCGGGAACTACGAGCAGTACTTC
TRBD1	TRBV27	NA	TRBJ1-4	CASRTGEREKLFF	TGTGCCAGCAGAACAGGGGAACGCGAAAAACTGTTTTTT
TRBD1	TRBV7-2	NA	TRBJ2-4	CASSSDRGRNIQYF	TGTGCCAGCAGTTCAGACAGGGGTCGGAACATTCAGTACTTC
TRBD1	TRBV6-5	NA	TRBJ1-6	CASSLTGSSSPLHF	TGTGCCAGCAGTTTGACAGGGAGCAGTTCACCCCTCCACTTT
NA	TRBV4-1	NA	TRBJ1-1	CASSRPGRTNTEAFF	TGCGCCAGCAGCCGCCCAGGGCGGACGAACACTGAAGCTTTCTTT
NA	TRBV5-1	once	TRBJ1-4	CASSLGASYEKLFF	TGCGCCAGCAGCTTGGGGGCCAGTTATGAAAAACTGTTTTTT
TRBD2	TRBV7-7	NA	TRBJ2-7	CASSFGLAEDHEQYF	TGTGCCAGCAGCTTTGGACTAGCGGAAGACCACGAGCAGTACTTC
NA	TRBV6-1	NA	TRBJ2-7	CASTRLEYEQYF	TGTGCCAGCACTCGACTTGAATACGAGCAGTACTTC